Listed here are 20 T cell receptor beta chains from one sample, sequenced in a study of T cell repertoires in cytomegalovirus infection. These receptors have no known antigen. MiXCR was run by TCRdb on the reads, yielding one entry per CDR3 protein. Here the sample spans approximately 990,000 distinct CDR3 sequences, around 31% being singletons. The starting material was cultured CD8+ T cells from PBMCs, obtained from culture after CMV antigen stimulation. Source of these receptors: a human donor in good health (CMV status not recorded). Some clones in this sample may be carry-over from other donors' samples.

The gene calls are TRBV2 and TRBJ1-2, with D uncertain. Trimming pared 3 bases from V and 8 bases from J, leaving 16 bases between. The CDR3 loop spans 14 amino acids. Germline V gene sequence: CDR1 SNHLY, CDR2 FYNNEI. Written as DNA, the CDR3 is TGTGCCAGCAGTGACGCAGGCGAGGGCTGGGGCTACACCTTC. It translates to CASSDAGEGWGYTF. Filled out from reference TRBV2 and TRBJ1-2, the complete variable domain reads EPEVTQTPSHQVTQMGQEVILRCVPISNHLYFYWYRQILGQKVEFLVSFYNNEISEKSEIFDDQFSVERPDGSNFTLKIRSTKLEDSAMYFCASSDAGEGWGYTFGSGTRLTVV.

This clonotype was seen at least ten times. The CDR3 sequence is CASREGGSNEKLFF. CDR3 bases: TGTGCCAGCAGGGAGGGGGGTTCGAATGAAAAACTGTTTTTT. The chain employs TRBV25-1 and TRBJ1-4; TRBD1 might be the D (6 bases). The CDR3 contains 14 residues. V lost 6 bases and J lost 5, with 13 bases in between. The V gene's germline CDR1 is MGHDK and CDR2 SYGVNS.

The V and J genes are TRBV12-3 or TRBV12-4 and TRBJ2-1; D uncertain. The CDR3 is 14 amino acids. V lost 1 base and J 8 bases, leaving 12 bases between the germline ends. The DNA for the CDR3 is TGTGCCAGCAGTTTAGTTCCCCGGGTTGATGAGCAGTTCTTC. Translated, it gives CASSLVPRVDEQFF.

This clonotype has just a few counts. The chain carries TRBV7-3 and TRBJ1-6; a possible D gene is TRBD1 (5 bases). V gave up 5 bases and J gave up 9 bases, with 11 bases separating them. The CDR3 spans 13 residues. The germline CDR1 and CDR2 sequences are SGHTA and FQGTGA. The CDR3 DNA follows: TGTGCCAGCAGCCGGGACGTTAGTTCACCCCTCCACTTT. This sequence encodes CASSRDVSSPLHF.

The chain has TRBV4-3 and TRBJ2-3; 10 bases map to TRBD2. The CDR3 sequence is 15 residues long. Trimming at V came to 4 bases and at J to 6 bases, leaving 7 bases not matched to a gene. Germline V lookup: CDR1 LGHNA, CDR2 YSLEER. In DNA form, the CDR3 reads TGCGCCAGCAGCCTAACGGGACTAGCGTCGGATACGCAGTATTTT. It translates to CASSLTGLASDTQYF.

This rearrangement joins TRBV7-6 to TRBJ1-6; TRBD1 might be the D (6 bases). This CDR3 comprises 17 residues. Trimming cost V 5 bases and J 0 bases, with 14 bases left between them. Germline V gene data show CDR1 as SGHVS and CDR2 as FNYEAQ. The chain's CDR3 is CASSVGQTISYNSPLHF. In nucleotides, the CDR3 is TGTGCCAGCAGCGTCGGACAGACAATCTCCTATAATTCACCCCTCCACTTT.

The chain carries TRBV27 and TRBJ2-7, with a weak D call TRBD1 (7 bases). Per germline, CDR1 MNHEY and CDR2 SMNVEV (reference sequence). V gave up 5 bases and J gave up 3 bases, with 14 bases separating them. This CDR3 is built from 14 residues. This chain's CDR3 is CASSAGQILYEQYF. In nucleotides, the CDR3 is TGTGCCAGCAGTGCGGGACAGATACTCTACGAGCAGTACTTC.

In its sample, this clonotype was seen a few times. V is TRBV5-1 and J is TRBJ2-2; TRBD1 matches 8 bases. The CDR3 is made up of 15 amino acids. The germline CDR1 and CDR2 sequences are SGHRS and YFSETQ. V dropped 4 bases and J dropped 3; count of bases not matched to a gene: 5. The CDR3 region is CASSTGQGDTGELFF. The CDR3 nucleotides are TGCGCCAGCAGCACCGGACAGGGTGACACCGGGGAGCTGTTTTTT.

V is TRBV4-1 and J is TRBJ2-3; 12 nucleotides align to TRBD2. V shed 0 bases, J shed 4 bases, and the junction held 5 bases outside the gene matches. Germline CDR1 is MGHRA and CDR2 is YSYEKL. This CDR3 region has 17 residues. CDR3 DNA: TGCGCCAGCAGCCAAGATTCACTAGCGGGGGGCCCAGATACGCAGTATTTT. Its translation: CASSQDSLAGGPDTQYF.

As regards this clonotype: At one boundary the junction diverges from the germline segment, which might be a read error. This rearrangement joins TRBV7-6 to TRBJ2-5; 7 nucleotides agree with TRBD1. Per the germline V gene, CDR1 is SGHVS and CDR2 is FNYEAQ. The CDR3 totals 15 residues. CDR3 nucleotide sequence: TGTGCTAGCAGCTTCATAACCGGGACAGAAGAGACCCAGTACTTC. Amino acids: CASSFITGTEETQYF.

V usage is TRBV6-5 and J usage is TRBJ1-2; possibly TRBD1 for D (5 bases). V lost 10 bases to trimming and J lost 3 bases, with 15 bases between them. Germline CDR1 reads MNHEY; CDR2 reads SVGAGI. CDR3 length: 13 amino acids. CDR3 nucleotides: TGTGCCATCTTTGGGGGAGGAGACTATGGCTACACCTTC. Translated: CAIFGGGDYGYTF.

The table lists this clonotype with a few counts. The rearrangement links TRBV12-3 or TRBV12-4 to TRBJ2-2; perhaps TRBD1 as D (6 bases). The CDR3 is made up of 15 amino acids. V lost 5 bases to trimming and J lost 4 bases, with 14 bases between them. In DNA, the CDR3 is TGTGCCAGCAGTACACAGGGTGGGCTCACCGGGGAGCTGTTTTTT. Translated, it gives CASSTQGGLTGELFF.

This clonotype came up many times. J is TRBJ2-1 and V is TRBV7-9; D is ambiguous. This CDR3 comprises 14 residues. Trimming stripped 5 bases from V and 0 bases from J, with 8 bases between. CDR1 is SEHNR, CDR2 FQNEAQ, per germline (reference sequence). The CDR3, as DNA: TGTGCCAGCAGCCTGGTAAGCTCCTACAATGAGCAGTTCTTC. Its protein product is CASSLVSSYNEQFF.

At least ten counts were recorded for this clonotype. This chain links TRBV7-6 with TRBJ2-7; 8 bases fit TRBD1. Germline CDR1 is SGHVS and CDR2 is FNYEAQ. The CDR3 runs 16 residues. Trimming cost V 5 bases and J 2 bases; bases outside gene matches: 11. As DNA, the CDR3 is TGTGCCAGCAGCCCCAGCCCTCCGACAGGGGCCTACGAGCAGTACTTC. This translates into CASSPSPPTGAYEQYF.

The sample holds one count of this clonotype. Sequence at one end of the junction differs from germline and may be a read error. V gene TRBV9 combines with J gene TRBJ2-2, with 8 bases matching TRBD2. Germline values: CDR1 SGDLS, CDR2 YYNGEE. CDR3 size: 16 residues. Written as DNA, the CDR3 is TGTACCAGCAGCGTAGAAAACGGGGGGGCGGACCGGGAGCTGTTTTTT. It yields the protein CTSSVENGGADRELFF.

Only a few counts were recorded for this clonotype. The chain couples TRBV6-6 to TRBJ2-5; 11 bases line up with TRBD2. Germline lookup yields CDR1 MNHNY and CDR2 SVGAGI (reference sequence). The length of the CDR3 is 16 residues. J was trimmed by 7 bases and V by 8 bases; bases with no gene match: 15. The CDR3, as DNA: TGTGCCAGCGGTACCTTAGCGGGGGGGCCTCCAGGGACCCAGTACTTC. This codes for CASGTLAGGPPGTQYF.

This clonotype was seen a handful of times. The V call is TRBV6-5, the J call TRBJ1-6; D gene unclear. This CDR3 spans 19 amino acids. Deletions cut 0 bases from V and 0 bases from J, with 15 bases between. CDR1 is MNHEY, CDR2 SVGAGI, per germline. CDR3 in amino acids: CASSYSFQSFSSYNSPLHF. The CDR3 coding sequence is TGTGCCAGCAGTTACTCGTTTCAGAGTTTCAGCTCCTATAATTCACCCCTCCACTTT.

This clonotype was found many times. The chain carries TRBV6-2 or TRBV6-3 and TRBJ2-3; D possibly uses TRBD1 or TRBD2 (5 bases each). The CDR3 consists of 17 residues. The V gene's germline CDR1 is MNHEY and CDR2 SVGEGT. Trimming took off 0 bases at V and 4 bases at J, with 17 bases between the two ends. CDR3 loop: CASSYSRGPHSPDTQYF. For the CDR3, the DNA is TGTGCCAGCAGTTACTCGAGGGGCCCACATTCCCCAGATACGCAGTATTTT.

V usage is TRBV7-4 and J usage is TRBJ2-7; possible D gene TRBD2, 5 bases. CDR1 is SGHVT, CDR2 SQSDAQ, per germline. V lost 5 bases and J lost 2, with 13 bases in between. The CDR3 runs to 14 residues. CDR3 coding DNA: TGTGCCAGCAGCCCGGGATCGGCCCCCTACGAGCAGTACGTC. Encoded protein: CASSPGSAPYEQYV.

Ten or more counts support this clonotype. The rearrangement uses TRBV12-5 and TRBJ2-3; D could derive from TRBD1 or TRBD2 (6 bases each). This CDR3 comprises 14 residues. Trimming removed 7 bases from V and 0 bases from J, with 11 bases in between. CDR1 LGHNT and CDR2 FRNRAP come from the germline V gene. CDR3 amino acids: CASATGTSTDTQYF. The CDR3 nucleotides are TGTGCTAGTGCCACAGGGACTAGCACAGATACGCAGTATTTT.